The 10 T cell receptor beta chains listed next were all sequenced from one sample in a study of cytomegalovirus exposure and HLA in healthy donors. 13 Jbeta primers and 60 Vbeta primers were used for the PCR. Using immunoSEQ multiplex PCR, the repertoire was profiled, and TCRdb retains in-frame clones only, with some absent. The table includes about 120,000 clones, 75% detected once. The sample comprised PBMCs. The receptor source for this set is a woman between 45 and 65 years old in good health and CMV-seronegative.

V usage is TRBV19 and J usage is TRBJ2-3; D unclear. Per the germline V gene, CDR1 is LNHDA and CDR2 is SQIVND (reference sequence). The CDR3 loop spans 18 amino acids. V lost 1 base, J lost 4 bases, and 21 bases lay in between. CDR3 sequence: CASSIGWLRPKNADTQYF. CDR3 nucleotide sequence: TGTGCCAGTAGTATAGGGTGGTTGCGGCCCAAGAATGCAGATACGCAGTATTTT.

The chain uses TRBV9 and TRBJ2-1; D gene uncertain. In germline, CDR1 is SGDLS, CDR2 YYNGEE. CDR3 length: 13 amino acids. Trimming removed 4 bases from V and 10 bases from J, with 15 bases in between. The chain's CDR3 is CASSPSLVLEQFF. Written as DNA, the CDR3 is TGTGCCAGCAGCCCCAGTTTAGTACTAGAGCAGTTCTTC. Variable domain in full (rest from reference TRBV9 and TRBJ2-1): DSGVTQTPKHLITATGQRVTLRCSPRSGDLSVYWYQQSLDQGLQFLIQYYNGEERAKGNILERFSAQQFPDLHSELNLSSLELGDSALYFCASSPSLVLEQFFGPGTRLTVL.

The chain combines TRBV6-1 with TRBJ1-5; D call uncertain. The V end was cut by 0 bases, the J end by 6 bases, with 15 bases between. The CDR3 is 16 amino acids. Germline V CDR1 and CDR2: MNHNS, SASEGT. The CDR3 nucleotides are TGTGCCAGCAGTGAAGCGTTGCGGTCACTTCTTCAGCCCCAGCATTTT. Its translation is CASSEALRSLLQPQHF.

Worth noting for this clone: The sample carries other DNA sequences with the same CDR3. V gene TRBV5-8 combines with J gene TRBJ2-1; maybe TRBD2 (5 bases). Looked up from germline, CDR1 is SGHTS and CDR2 is YDEGEE. Trimming shortened V by 2 bases and J by 0 bases, and 9 bases separated the two germline ends. The CDR3 is made up of 15 amino acids. The CDR3 region is CASSFGRSSYNEQFF. The CDR3 DNA reads as TGTGCCAGCAGCTTTGGGAGAAGCTCCTACAATGAGCAGTTCTTC.

The chain uses TRBV6-5 and TRBJ1-1, with TRBD1 matching 7 bases. CDR1 MNHEY and CDR2 SVGAGI come from the germline V gene. V lost 6 bases to trimming and J lost 7 bases; unmatched junction nucleotides: 11. The CDR3 totals 14 residues. The CDR3 DNA reads as TGTGCCAGCAGGCAAAACGGACAGGCCCTTGAAGCTTTCTTT. The encoded protein is CASRQNGQALEAFF.

This clone was recorded only once. This chain links TRBV15 with TRBJ1-4; unclear D gene. V was clipped by 0 bases and J by 5 bases, with 10 bases between them. The CDR3 covers 15 residues. Germline V lookup: CDR1 LNHNV, CDR2 YYDKDF (reference sequence). This CDR3 is CATSRDPGENEKLFF. CDR3 coding DNA: TGTGCCACCAGCAGAGATCCCGGTGAGAATGAAAAACTGTTTTTT.

The chain has TRBV28 and TRBJ2-4, with 7 bases fitting TRBD1. The CDR3 is 15 amino acids. Germline-derived CDR1 and CDR2 are MDHEN and SYDVKM. Unmatched junction bases numbered 10, after V lost 3 bases and J lost 8 bases. The CDR3 nucleotides are TGTGCCAGCAGTTTTAATCGGGACAGCCCGTACATTCAGTACTTC. It yields the protein CASSFNRDSPYIQYF.

This sequence joins TRBV19 and TRBJ2-1; D unclear. V shed 0 bases and J shed 10 bases, with 7 bases lying between them. The CDR3 length is 12 residues. The germline V gene has CDR1 LNHDA and CDR2 SQIVND (reference sequence). Here the CDR3 reads CASSIDQIEQFF. In DNA, the CDR3 is TGTGCCAGTAGTATAGATCAGATAGAGCAGTTCTTC.

This clone was seen only a few times. The chain links TRBV4-2 to TRBJ2-7, with 10 bases aligning to TRBD2. The CDR3 sequence is 15 residues long. Per the germline V gene, CDR1 is LGHNA and CDR2 is YNFKEQ. With 0 bases clipped from V and 3 bases from J, the junction kept 2 bases outside the gene matches. CDR3 in DNA: TGTGCCAGCAGCCAAGAGCTAGCGGGAGACTACGAGCAGTACTTC. The encoded protein is CASSQELAGDYEQYF.

This chain uses TRBV27 with TRBJ1-1, with D possibly being TRBD1 (5 bases). Looked up from germline, CDR1 is MNHEY and CDR2 is SMNVEV (reference sequence). Trimming took 2 bases from V and 3 from J, leaving 13 bases between them. The CDR3 is 15 residues long. The CDR3 reads CASSLLSGGDTEAFF. The DNA of the CDR3 is TGTGCCAGCAGTTTACTTTCGGGGGGGGACACTGAAGCTTTCTTT.